This T cell receptor (beta chain) was captured by sequencing in a study of OX40 agonist ivuxolimab in advanced cancers. Background on the study: Dose-escalation patients were diagnosed with hepatocellular carcinoma, melanoma, renal cell cancer or head and neck cancer.

In germline, CDR1 is MDHEN, CDR2 SYDVKM. Trimming took 7 bases from V and 7 from J; bases not matched to a gene: 6. This CDR3 is built from 14 residues. Sequencing used immunoSEQ multiplex PCR; TCRdb keeps in-frame clones, though not all of them. This sample has about 91,000 clones; 84% occur once, and the top ten carry more than 0.95%. V gene TRBV28 combines with J gene TRBJ1-3, with 11 positions matching TRBD1. The specimen was CD4+ or CD8+ T cells sorted from blood, collected in a trial of the OX40 agonist ivuxolimab. This TCR came from an adult with an advanced solid tumor such as melanoma, head and neck, liver or kidney cancer. In nucleotides, the CDR3 is TGTGCCAGCATCCCGGGACAGGGGGGGAACACCATATATTTT. Encoded protein: CASIPGQGGNTIYF.